The clone carrying this T cell receptor beta chain appeared many times. Amplification targeted TCR beta CDR3 regions from RNA transcripts. Researchers ran a first-round RT-PCR on the TCR CDR3 using the HTBI primer set. TCRdb re-analysed the multiplex PCR reads in MiXCR, keeping a single row per CDR3 protein. The profile shows about 640,000 distinct CDR3 sequences, under 25% of them singletons. This record comes from a study of T cells in Graves' hyperthyroidism and ophthalmopathy. Study-wide background: Blood from the periphery was taken at initial diagnosis, before any treatment.

V gave up 3 bases and J gave up 2 bases; unmatched junction bases: 4. This CDR3 comprises 14 residues. CDR1 is DFQATT, CDR2 SNEGSKA, per germline (reference sequence). PBMCs were sourced from less than 12 ml fresh peripheral blood. The receptor comes from a man aged 25 to 45 with Graves' ophthalmopathy. The V gene is TRBV20-1, the J gene TRBJ1-5; 7 nucleotides match TRBD1. Sequencing input: blood. The CDR3: CSASHGQGNQPQHF. The CDR3 DNA reads as TGCAGTGCTAGCCACGGACAGGGCAATCAGCCCCAGCATTTT.